This T cell receptor beta chain originates from a study of monozygotic twins with inflammatory bowel disease. Following a re-call of the 5' RACE reads, TCRdb has one entry per CDR3 protein and lacks DNA. Its clone listing holds about 420,000 distinct CDR3 sequences. The sample comprised blood. The TCR originated in a human donor with ulcerative colitis or Crohn's disease, or a healthy co-twin of an affected twin (not recorded which).

Here the CDR3 reads CSVVIGSLGSEQFF. The rearrangement links TRBV29-1 to TRBJ2-1; TCRdb returns TRBD1, unconfirmable since there is no DNA. Germline CDR1 and CDR2: SQVTM and ANQGSEA. The CDR3 is 14 residues long.